This T cell receptor beta chain was documented in a study of cytomegalovirus exposure and HLA in healthy donors. CDR1 and CDR2 (germline): MNHNS, SASEGT. This CDR3 is 16 amino acids long. V was clipped by 3 bases and J by 0 bases; unmatched bases: 5. This clone was picked up one time. The PCR made use of 60 Vbeta and 13 Jbeta primers. TCRdb's table, derived via immunoSEQ multiplex PCR, lists solely in-frame clones and lacks some. Altogether 120,000 to 150,000 clones are present, 65% to 85% being singletons, with the ten largest covering roughly 3.4%. Sample: PBMCs. The TCR comes from a male donor in good health and CMV-seronegative. This rearrangement joins TRBV6-1 to TRBJ2-1; TRBD1 aligns across 7 bases. CDR3 protein: CASSERQGVSYNEQFF. In DNA, the CDR3 is TGTGCCAGCAGTGAGAGACAGGGAGTCTCCTACAATGAGCAGTTCTTC.